This TCR beta chain was recovered during a study of OX40 agonist ivuxolimab in advanced cancers. In the study overall: Treatment of patients was with ivuxolimab, an agonistic anti-OX40 (CD134) antibody.

Assay used: immunoSEQ multiplex PCR; TCRdb lists only in-frame clones, some missing. The table has 82,000 or so clones, 75% to 90% seen once. CDR1 is MNHEY and CDR2 is SMNVEV in the germline V gene (reference sequence). Trimming pared 4 bases from V and 2 bases from J, leaving 2 bases between. There are 11 residues in the CDR3. This clonotype was sampled from an adult with an advanced solid tumor such as melanoma, head and neck, liver or kidney cancer. This specimen was CD4+ or CD8+ T cells sorted from blood, taken in a trial of the OX40 agonist ivuxolimab. This rearrangement joins TRBV27 to TRBJ2-5; D unclear. The CDR3 coding sequence is TGTGCCAGCAGTTCTCAAGAGACCCAGTACTTC. Protein sequence: CASSSQETQYF.